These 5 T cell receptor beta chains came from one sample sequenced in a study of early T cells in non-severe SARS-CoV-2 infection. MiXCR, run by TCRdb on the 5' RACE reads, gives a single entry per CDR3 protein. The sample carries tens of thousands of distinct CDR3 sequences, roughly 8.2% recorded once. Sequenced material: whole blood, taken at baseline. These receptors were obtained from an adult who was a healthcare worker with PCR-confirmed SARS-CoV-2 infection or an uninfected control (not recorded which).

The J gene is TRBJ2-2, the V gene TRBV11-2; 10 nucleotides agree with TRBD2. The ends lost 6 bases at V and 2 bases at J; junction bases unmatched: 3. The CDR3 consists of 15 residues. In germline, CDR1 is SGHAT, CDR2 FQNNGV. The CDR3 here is CASRASGGNTGELFF. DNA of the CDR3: TGTGCCAGCAGGGCTAGCGGGGGAAACACCGGGGAGCTGTTTTTT.

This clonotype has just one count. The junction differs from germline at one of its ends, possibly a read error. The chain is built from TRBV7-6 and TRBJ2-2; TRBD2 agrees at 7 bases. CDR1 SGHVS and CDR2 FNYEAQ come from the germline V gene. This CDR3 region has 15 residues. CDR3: CASSQIRGETGVLFF. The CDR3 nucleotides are TGTGCCAGCAGCCAGATCCGGGGGGAGACCGGGGTGCTGTTTTTT.

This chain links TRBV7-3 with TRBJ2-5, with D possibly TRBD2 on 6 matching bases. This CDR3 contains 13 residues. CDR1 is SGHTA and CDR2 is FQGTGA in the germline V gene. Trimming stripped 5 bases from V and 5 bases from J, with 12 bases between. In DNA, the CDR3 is TGTGCCAGCAGCCGGCGGGGAGGCGAGACCCAGTACTTC. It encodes CASSRRGGETQYF.

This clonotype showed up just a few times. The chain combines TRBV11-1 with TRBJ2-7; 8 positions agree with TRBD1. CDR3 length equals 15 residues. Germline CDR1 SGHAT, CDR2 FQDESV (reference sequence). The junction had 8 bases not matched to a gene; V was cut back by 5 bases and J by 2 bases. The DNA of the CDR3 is TGTGCCAGCAGCGCCCGGGACAGGAAGACCTACGAGCAGTACTTC. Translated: CASSARDRKTYEQYF.

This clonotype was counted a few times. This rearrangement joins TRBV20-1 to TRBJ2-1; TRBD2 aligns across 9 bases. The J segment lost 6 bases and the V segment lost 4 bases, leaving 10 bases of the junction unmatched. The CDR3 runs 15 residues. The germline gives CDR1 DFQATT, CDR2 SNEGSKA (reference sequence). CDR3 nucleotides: TGCAGTGCTATTCTCATAGCGGGAGCAAGCAATGAGCAGTTCTTC. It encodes CSAILIAGASNEQFF.